A single sample is the source of the 26 T cell receptor beta chains below, sequenced in a study of graft-versus-host responses after intestinal transplantation. Repertoires were generated with immunoSEQ multiplex PCR, while TCRdb's copy carries only in-frame clones and drops some. This sample has roughly 77,000 clones; about 89% occur once, and the top ten carry 2.5%. Which antigens these TCRs recognize remains unknown. Specimen: unstimulated CD8+ T cells sorted from spleen or lymph node cells, collected before intestinal transplant. These receptors were collected from a human donor who received an intestinal transplant.

V usage is TRBV18 and J usage is TRBJ2-5, with TRBD2 matching 8 bases. The length of the CDR3 is 17 residues. CDR1 KGHSH and CDR2 LQKENI come from the germline V gene. Losses at the gene ends were 0 bases for V and 3 bases for J; bases not matched to a gene: 9. CDR3 region: CASSPPAAGALKETQYF. The CDR3 DNA sequence: TGTGCCAGCTCACCACCGGCAGCGGGGGCCCTAAAAGAGACCCAGTACTTC.

The J gene is TRBJ1-4, the V gene TRBV5-1, with 11 nucleotides matching TRBD1. The CDR3 covers 17 residues. J gave up 4 bases and V 4 bases, and 9 bases lay outside the gene matches. From germline, CDR1 is SGHRS and CDR2 YFSETQ. The CDR3 bases are TGCGCCAGCAGCGCCGGACAGGGGGCAGGGATTAATGAAAAACTGTTTTTT. It is translated as CASSAGQGAGINEKLFF.

This clone was seen a single time. This chain's CDR3 is CASSLGAQIEKLFF. The CDR3 DNA sequence: TGTGCCAGCAGCTTAGGGGCCCAGATTGAAAAACTGTTTTTT. The V call is TRBV13, the J call TRBJ1-4; D gene uncertain. CDR3 length equals 14 residues. CDR1 and CDR2 from the germline V gene are PRHDT and FYEKMQ (reference sequence). Between the trimmed V and J ends, which lost 0 bases and 7 bases, there was a span of 9 bases.

The rearrangement links TRBV7-8 to TRBJ2-4; maybe TRBD2 (6 bases). V dropped 2 bases and J dropped 13 bases, with 24 bases sitting between them. The CDR3 has 16 residues. Germline CDR1 is SGHVS and CDR2 is FQNEAQ. CDR3 coding DNA: TGTGCCAGCAGCTTACAAGGGGCGCGGGGTCCCATGGGCCAGTACTTC. Translating gives CASSLQGARGPMGQYF. The variable domain in full, completed from reference TRBV7-8 and TRBJ2-4, reads GAGVSQSPRYKVAKRGQDVALRCDPISGHVSLFWYQQALGQGPEFLTYFQNEAQLDKSGLPSDRFFAERPEGSVSTLKIQRTQQEDSAVYLCASSLQGARGPMGQYFGAGTRLSVL.

The rearrangement links TRBV7-9 to TRBJ2-2, with 7 bases that match TRBD1. Germline CDR1 reads SEHNR; CDR2 reads FQNEAQ (reference sequence). V gave up 4 bases and J gave up 2 bases; unmatched junction bases: 4. The CDR3 consists of 15 residues. The CDR3 nucleotides are TGTGCCAGCAGCTCCACAGGGGTCAACACCGGGGAGCTGTTTTTT. It encodes CASSSTGVNTGELFF.

The genes are TRBV13 and TRBJ1-2; D perhaps matches TRBD1 (5 bases). This CDR3 contains 15 residues. V lost 4 bases and J lost 6, with 18 bases in between. CDR1 PRHDT and CDR2 FYEKMQ come from the germline V gene (reference sequence). CDR3 sequence reads: CASSWRGGASHGYTF. For the CDR3, the DNA is TGTGCCAGCAGCTGGAGAGGTGGGGCGAGCCATGGCTACACCTTC.

The chain combines TRBV9 with TRBJ1-1, with TRBD1 identical over 7 bases. The CDR3 contains 14 residues. Germline CDR1 reads SGDLS; CDR2 reads YYNGEE. V shed 3 bases and J 3 bases; nucleotides not matched to a gene: 5. CDR3: CASSETGADTEAFF. The CDR3 nucleotides are TGTGCCAGCAGCGAAACAGGGGCAGACACTGAAGCTTTCTTT.

V gene TRBV2 combines with J gene TRBJ2-7; D is undetermined. Per the germline V gene, CDR1 is SNHLY and CDR2 is FYNNEI. The V end was cut by 1 base, the J end by 2 bases, with 6 bases between. The CDR3 spans 13 residues. The DNA for the CDR3 is TGTGCCAGCAGTGAAGTCGCGGCCTACGAGCAGTACTTC. Amino acid sequence: CASSEVAAYEQYF. The variable domain in full, with the rest retrieved from reference TRBV2 and TRBJ2-7, is EPEVTQTPSHQVTQMGQEVILRCVPISNHLYFYWYRQILGQKVEFLVSFYNNEISEKSEIFDDQFSVERPDGSNFTLKIRSTKLEDSAMYFCASSEVAAYEQYFGPGTRLTVT.

The chain is built from TRBV27 and TRBJ2-1; 8 nucleotides line up with TRBD2. The CDR3 length is 16 residues. J lost 10 bases, V lost 1 base, and 12 bases had no gene match. Germline CDR1 is MNHEY and CDR2 is SMNVEV (reference sequence). The CDR3 sequence is CASSLWSPGGPEEQFF. In nucleotides, the CDR3 is TGTGCCAGCAGTTTATGGTCCCCGGGAGGGCCAGAAGAGCAGTTCTTC.

This chain joins TRBV10-3 and TRBJ1-2; 10 nucleotides align to TRBD1. The junction had 14 bases not matched to a gene; V was cut back by 11 bases and J by 8 bases. Germline CDR1 is ENHRY and CDR2 is SYGVKD. CDR3 length: 14 amino acids. CDR3: CAVASGDRGLGYTF. CDR3 in DNA: TGTGCCGTAGCGTCCGGAGACAGGGGGCTCGGCTACACCTTC.

CDR3 sequence (DNA): TGTGCCAGCAGCCGGACAGGGACCCTCTTTGAGACCCAGTACTTC. Amino acids: CASSRTGTLFETQYF. The chain has TRBV27 and TRBJ2-5; 8 bases line up with TRBD1. The CDR3 has 15 residues. The germline V gene encodes CDR1 MNHEY and CDR2 SMNVEV (reference sequence). V lost 6 bases and J lost 5; bases outside the gene matches: 11.

The gene calls are TRBV19 and TRBJ2-5; 7 bases line up with TRBD1. This CDR3 spans 13 amino acids. Germline V lookup: CDR1 LNHDA, CDR2 SQIVND (reference sequence). Trimming removed 3 bases from V and 5 bases from J; junction bases left unmatched: 3. The CDR3 nucleotides are TGTGCCAGTAGTATCGACAGGGCGGAGACCCAGTACTTC. Its protein product is CASSIDRAETQYF.

The CDR3 is CAWSVRGSNQPQHF. DNA of the CDR3: TGTGCCTGGAGTGTTAGGGGAAGCAATCAGCCCCAGCATTTT. The rearrangement uses TRBV30 and TRBJ1-5; maybe TRBD1 (5 bases). Trimming stripped 0 bases from V and 1 base from J, with 7 bases between. The CDR3 covers 14 residues. Germline assignment: CDR1 GTSNPN and CDR2 SVGIG (reference sequence).

The V gene is TRBV9, the J gene TRBJ2-7, with 12 bases lining up with TRBD2. Per the germline V gene, CDR1 is SGDLS and CDR2 is YYNGEE. The junction had 12 bases not matched to a gene; V was cut back by 4 bases and J by 1 base. The CDR3 extends over 18 amino acids. The CDR3 here is CASSPEVLAGGPSYEQYF. In DNA form, the CDR3 reads TGTGCCAGCAGCCCAGAGGTCCTAGCGGGAGGGCCTTCCTACGAGCAGTACTTC.

The CDR3 DNA reads TGTGCCAGCAGCCCCGCACAGGGAGGGAATTCACCCCTCCACTTT. It translates to CASSPAQGGNSPLHF. The V call is TRBV7-8, the J call TRBJ1-6, with a possible D match to TRBD1 (6 bases). Trimming stripped 5 bases from V and 7 bases from J, with 15 bases between. The CDR3 has 15 amino acids. The germline gives CDR1 SGHVS, CDR2 FQNEAQ.

This chain uses TRBV27 with TRBJ2-7; the match to TRBD1 covers 10 bases. From germline, CDR1 is MNHEY and CDR2 SMNVEV (reference sequence). This CDR3 comprises 16 residues. V lost 5 bases, J lost 3 bases, and 10 bases stayed unmatched. CDR3 DNA: TGTGCCAGCAGTCAAAATTTTGGGACAGGGGTCTACGAGCAGTACTTC. Protein product: CASSQNFGTGVYEQYF.

This chain uses TRBV21-1 with TRBJ2-2; no check of the table's D call, TRBD1, against the DNA was made. TRBV21-1 is a pseudogene locus. The CDR3 is made up of 16 amino acids. As DNA, the CDR3 is TGTGCCAGCAGCAAAGACAGGGCGGAAAACACCGGGGAGCTGTTTTTT. Translating gives CASSKDRAENTGELFF.

The chain joins TRBV29-1 to TRBJ2-1, with 14 bases that match TRBD2. The CDR3 extends over 15 amino acids. Losses at the gene ends were 3 bases for V and 6 bases for J; bases not matched to a gene: 4. Germline V gene lookup returns CDR1 SQVTM and CDR2 ANQGSEA. This CDR3 reads CSVDGLAGGGNEQFF. The CDR3 DNA follows: TGCAGCGTTGACGGACTAGCGGGAGGAGGCAATGAGCAGTTCTTC.

This clone was detected a few times. The V gene is TRBV6-1, the J gene TRBJ2-1; 7 positions match TRBD2. The CDR3 totals 14 residues. V was pared by 3 bases and J by 12 bases, with 11 bases of the junction left unmatched. The V gene's germline CDR1 is MNHNS and CDR2 SASEGT. The CDR3 protein is CASSDGLAAAGQFF. Here the CDR3 DNA reads TGTGCCAGCAGTGACGGGCTAGCGGCGGCGGGGCAGTTCTTC.

The chain combines TRBV7-9 with TRBJ2-3; TRBD2 matches at 7 bases. The V and J ends lost 11 bases and 3 bases, in that order; junction bases with no gene match: 8. CDR1 and CDR2 from the germline V gene are SEHNR and FQNEAQ (reference sequence). The CDR3 sequence is 13 residues long. CDR3 in amino acids: CACRRGETDTQYF. The CDR3 nucleotides are TGTGCCTGCCGACGGGGGGAAACAGATACGCAGTATTTT.

CDR3 DNA: TGCGCCAGCAGCCTAAGGGACAGGGAGCCCTACGAGCAGTACTTC. It codes for CASSLRDREPYEQYF. This chain uses TRBV4-1 with TRBJ2-7; 9 nucleotides line up with TRBD1. CDR3 length equals 15 residues. Germline V gene data show CDR1 as MGHRA and CDR2 as YSYEKL. The trim removed 4 bases at V and 2 bases at J, leaving 6 bases unmatched.

The chain carries TRBV5-1 and TRBJ2-7; 7 bases are shared with TRBD1. The germline CDR1 and CDR2 sequences are SGHRS and YFSETQ. Trimming took 1 base from V and 2 from J; bases not matched to a gene: 6. The CDR3 runs to 15 residues. CDR3 coding DNA: TGCGCCAGCAGCTTGAGTCGACAGGGCCCCTACGAGCAGTACTTC. Translated, it gives CASSLSRQGPYEQYF.

The chain couples TRBV29-1 to TRBJ2-7; TRBD1 matches at 9 bases. The V gene's germline CDR1 is SQVTM and CDR2 ANQGSEA. The CDR3 consists of 12 residues. V shed 7 bases, J shed 6 bases, and the junction held 7 bases outside the gene matches. For the CDR3, the DNA is TGCAGCGCTGTGGGACAGGGCGGCGAGCAGTACTTC. It specifies CSAVGQGGEQYF.

J is TRBJ2-2 and V is TRBV6-5; tentative D call: TRBD1 (6 bases). CDR1 is MNHEY, CDR2 SVGAGI, per germline. Trimming left V 2 bases short and J 4 bases short, with 14 bases between. The CDR3 loop spans 16 amino acids. The CDR3 loop is CASSYLAGEITGELFF. CDR3 coding DNA: TGTGCCAGCAGTTACCTTGCAGGGGAAATCACCGGGGAGCTGTTTTTT.

This clone was observed a few times. This chain links TRBV6-1 with TRBJ2-5, with a weak D call TRBD2 (7 bases). V lost 3 bases to trimming and J lost 5 bases, with 16 bases between them. The CDR3 sequence is 15 residues long. From germline, CDR1 is MNHNS and CDR2 SASEGT. The CDR3 region has the DNA TGTGCCAGCAGTGACGGAGGGGGGGGGCACGAGACCCAGTACTTC. This translates into CASSDGGGGHETQYF.

The chain has TRBV5-1 and TRBJ2-5, with 8 nucleotides matching TRBD1. The J call may not be correct, given that the DNA end is closer to TRBJ2-7. This CDR3 comprises 15 residues. Germline CDR1 is SGHRS and CDR2 is YFSETQ. The DNA of the CDR3 is TGCGCCAGCAGCTTGGGGTGGACAGGGCCTTCCGAGCAGTACTTC. Protein sequence: CASSLGWTGPSEQYF.